This T cell receptor beta chain was recorded in a study of CD8 T cells in Susac syndrome. Negative isolation was applied to CD8+ and CD4+ T cells, and FACS enrichment was applied to TEMRA cells. General study results and limits: Susac-specific public clones found in total CD8+ repertoires numbered some 17, and those in CD8+ TEMRA repertoires numbered about 5.

Germline V gene sequence: CDR1 MNHEY, CDR2 SVGAGI. After removal of 6 bases from V and 4 bases from J, the junction contained 6 bases not matched to a gene. This CDR3 is built from 14 residues. An amount of RNA that ranged from about 0.45 to 1 ug was reverse transcribed with random hexamers. One entry per CDR3 protein, called by TCRdb with MiXCR from the immunoSEQ multiplex PCR reads. The table has roughly 100,000 distinct CDR3 sequences, approximately 93% seen once. To note about this clonotype: No antigen is known for it.

This TCR was sampled from a human donor with Susac syndrome. Input material: CD8+ T cells from PBMCs. The J gene is TRBJ1-2, the V gene TRBV6-5; the match to TRBD1 covers 9 bases. CDR3 nucleotide sequence: TGTGCCAGCAGCAGACAGGGGGGCGGCTATGGCTACACCTTC. It yields the protein CASSRQGGGYGYTF.